This entry lists 19 T cell receptor beta chains sequenced from one sample in a study of T-cell memory formation after mild COVID-19. In TCRdb, the 5' RACE reads were re-called with MiXCR into one record per CDR3 protein. Counted here are over 500,000 distinct CDR3 sequences, 15% to 20% occurring once; the ten biggest clones make up about 8.1%. The sample consisted of PBMCs or a T cell subset sorted from them (not recorded which). The receptors were sampled from an adult woman who had mild COVID-19 (a few samples of this study predate the infection). Cell type and time point are not known.

The chain combines TRBV11-3 with TRBJ2-5; no clear D. The CDR3 is 12 residues long. V was shortened by 4 bases and J by 7 bases, with 10 bases between the two germline ends. CDR1 and CDR2 (germline): SGHNT, YENEEA. The CDR3 region has the DNA TGTGCCAGCAGCTACTCTGTGGGGACCCAGTACTTC. It specifies CASSYSVGTQYF.

This rearrangement joins TRBV7-2 to TRBJ1-1, with D possibly matching TRBD1 (5 bases). The CDR3 has 20 amino acids. V was trimmed by 4 bases and J by 5 bases, leaving 32 bases between them. Germline V gene sequence: CDR1 SGHTA, CDR2 FQGNSA. The CDR3 coding sequence is TGTGCCAGCAGCTACCCCCCGGAAGTGATCCGAGGCAGGGTTATGACTGAAGCTTTCTTT. Protein: CASSYPPEVIRGRVMTEAFF.

This chain links TRBV25-1 with TRBJ2-7, with a tentative D call TRBD2 (7 bases). The length of the CDR3 is 14 residues. Trimming pared 2 bases from V and 5 bases from J, leaving 13 bases between. Germline lookup yields CDR1 MGHDK and CDR2 SYGVNS. The CDR3 here is CASSEGGGSHEQYF. In nucleotides, the CDR3 is TGTGCCAGCAGTGAAGGGGGCGGGAGCCACGAGCAGTACTTC.

The CDR3 protein is CASSIPGRGLDEKLFF. For the CDR3, the DNA is TGTGCCAGTAGTATACCCGGCAGGGGTTTGGATGAAAAACTGTTTTTT. The gene calls are TRBV19 and TRBJ1-4, with D perhaps matching TRBD1 (6 bases). The CDR3 has 16 amino acids. The ends were cut back, 2 bases at V and 6 bases at J, with 16 bases in the middle. Germline V CDR1 and CDR2: LNHDA, SQIVND (reference sequence).

The chain recombines TRBV6-5 with TRBJ2-2; the match to TRBD2 covers 8 bases. Trimming cost V 2 bases and J 5 bases; bases outside gene matches: 16. Per germline, CDR1 MNHEY and CDR2 SVGAGI. The CDR3 totals 19 residues. The CDR3 DNA is TGTGCCAGCAGTTACGGAGGAGCCGGGAGGGCCGTTGTGACCGGGGAGCTGTTTTTT. Its translation is CASSYGGAGRAVVTGELFF.

This clonotype was counted a few times. J is TRBJ1-1 and V is TRBV7-8; no clear D gene. The CDR3 extends over 12 amino acids. Looked up from germline, CDR1 is SGHVS and CDR2 is FQNEAQ. V lost 0 bases, J lost 12 bases, and 11 bases lay in between. In nucleotides, the CDR3 is TGTGCCAGCAGCTTAGCCGGAGGGAAATCTTTCTTT. It translates to CASSLAGGKSFF.

In DNA form, the CDR3 reads TGTGCCAGCTCACCCCTCGGGAGCGGATACCAAGAGACCCAGTACTTC. This translates into CASSPLGSGYQETQYF. The V gene is TRBV18, the J gene TRBJ2-5; D is possibly TRBD2 (6 bases). Per the germline V gene, CDR1 is KGHSH and CDR2 is LQKENI. This CDR3 has 16 amino acids. The ends were cut back, 3 bases at V and 0 bases at J, with 14 bases in the middle.

This clonotype occurred a few times. This rearrangement joins TRBV20-1 to TRBJ2-6; D is unclear. Trimming left V 3 bases short and J 0 bases short, with 6 bases between. Germline values: CDR1 DFQATT, CDR2 SNEGSKA (reference sequence). This CDR3 is 14 amino acids long. CDR3 sequence: CSASRDSGANVLTF. CDR3 DNA: TGCAGTGCTAGCCGTGACTCTGGGGCCAACGTCCTGACTTTC.

The V gene is TRBV4-1, the J gene TRBJ2-3; D could derive from TRBD1 or TRBD2 (6 bases each). Deletions cut 2 bases from V and 3 bases from J, with 15 bases between. Looked up from germline, CDR1 is MGHRA and CDR2 is YSYEKL. CDR3 length equals 16 residues. The CDR3 bases are TGCGCCAGCAGCCAATCCCGGGGGCTGGGGACAGATACGCAGTATTTT. This codes for CASSQSRGLGTDTQYF.

This clonotype was recorded many times. This rearrangement joins TRBV7-2 to TRBJ2-7, with TRBD2 matching over 7 bases. CDR1 is SGHTA, CDR2 FQGNSA, per germline. The CDR3 has 15 residues. Trimming took 1 base from V and 3 from J; bases not matched to a gene: 6. This CDR3 is CASSLGSGTIYEQYF. For the CDR3, the DNA is TGTGCCAGCAGCTTAGGGTCCGGGACTATCTACGAGCAGTACTTC.

The V call is TRBV18, the J call TRBJ2-7, with 12 positions matching TRBD2. The germline V gene has CDR1 KGHSH and CDR2 LQKENI. Trimming removed 3 bases from V and 5 bases from J; junction bases left unmatched: 2. This CDR3 spans 14 amino acids. CDR3 loop: CASSPLAGGDEQYF. The CDR3 DNA sequence: TGTGCCAGCTCACCCCTAGCGGGAGGGGACGAGCAGTACTTC.

V and J are TRBV7-9 and TRBJ2-3; TRBD1 might be the D (5 bases). Per germline, CDR1 SEHNR and CDR2 FQNEAQ (reference sequence). The ends were cut back, 3 bases at V and 10 bases at J, with 14 bases in the middle. This CDR3 contains 13 residues. The CDR3 loop is CASSFVALGPQYF. As DNA, the CDR3 is TGTGCCAGCAGCTTTGTAGCACTGGGGCCGCAGTATTTT.

The sample holds a few counts of this clonotype. This sequence joins TRBV12-3 or TRBV12-4 and TRBJ2-3; maybe TRBD2 (5 bases). V was cut by 5 bases and J by 4 bases, with 10 bases left in between. There are 13 residues in the CDR3. Here the CDR3 reads CASSDGVADTQYF. For the CDR3, the DNA is TGTGCCAGCAGTGACGGGGTGGCAGATACGCAGTATTTT.

This clonotype was detected only a few times. The V and J genes are TRBV5-5 and TRBJ2-4, with a possible D match to TRBD2 (5 bases). Germline V lookup: CDR1 SGHKS, CDR2 YYEKEE (reference sequence). Trimming removed 2 bases from V and 3 bases from J, with 15 bases in between. The CDR3 consists of 16 residues. CDR3 DNA: TGTGCCAGCAGCTTAGGGCAGCTCGGAGGCAAAAACATTCAGTACTTC. It yields the protein CASSLGQLGGKNIQYF.

This clonotype was picked up a small number of times. The chain couples TRBV5-5 to TRBJ1-2, with D tentatively TRBD1 (5 bases). The CDR3 is 16 residues long. Germline V gives CDR1 SGHKS, CDR2 YYEKEE (reference sequence). V lost 1 base and J 8 bases, leaving 21 bases between the germline ends. CDR3 region: CASSLFITSQGDGYTF. As DNA, the CDR3 is TGTGCCAGCAGCTTGTTCATTACATCCCAAGGGGACGGCTACACCTTC.

The rearrangement links TRBV30 to TRBJ2-1; 9 bases are a match to TRBD1. The CDR3 spans 15 residues. V shed 5 bases, J shed 7 bases, and the junction held 12 bases outside the gene matches. The germline CDR1 and CDR2 sequences are GTSNPN and SVGIG (reference sequence). DNA of the CDR3: TGTGCCTGGGGGTCTATGGGACAGGGTAGGAATGAGCAGTTCTTC. Translating gives CAWGSMGQGRNEQFF.

The chain recombines TRBV5-1 with TRBJ1-1; 9 bases fit TRBD1. The J segment lost 2 bases and the V segment lost 4 bases, leaving 9 bases of the junction unmatched. This CDR3 is built from 16 residues. CDR1 and CDR2 (germline): SGHRS, YFSETQ. CDR3 nucleotides: TGCGCCAGCAGCCTTATAGGGGGACAGGGAAACACTGAAGCTTTCTTT. This encodes CASSLIGGQGNTEAFF.

The V call is TRBV7-9, the J call TRBJ1-1; D is uncertain. Germline values: CDR1 SEHNR, CDR2 FQNEAQ (reference sequence). This CDR3 spans 14 amino acids. V lost 5 bases and J 1 base, leaving 11 bases between the germline ends. Written as DNA, the CDR3 is TGTGCCAGCAGCCCGCGCGGAGCGAACACTGAAGCTTTCTTT. This codes for CASSPRGANTEAFF.

This clonotype occurred many times. The chain has TRBV19 and TRBJ2-2, with D possibly matching TRBD2 (7 bases). Germline CDR1 LNHDA, CDR2 SQIVND (reference sequence). V was cut by 3 bases and J by 7 bases, with 12 bases left in between. This CDR3 has 14 amino acids. The CDR3 loop reads CASSMGGQLGELFF. CDR3 bases: TGTGCCAGTAGTATGGGGGGGCAACTCGGGGAGCTGTTTTTT.